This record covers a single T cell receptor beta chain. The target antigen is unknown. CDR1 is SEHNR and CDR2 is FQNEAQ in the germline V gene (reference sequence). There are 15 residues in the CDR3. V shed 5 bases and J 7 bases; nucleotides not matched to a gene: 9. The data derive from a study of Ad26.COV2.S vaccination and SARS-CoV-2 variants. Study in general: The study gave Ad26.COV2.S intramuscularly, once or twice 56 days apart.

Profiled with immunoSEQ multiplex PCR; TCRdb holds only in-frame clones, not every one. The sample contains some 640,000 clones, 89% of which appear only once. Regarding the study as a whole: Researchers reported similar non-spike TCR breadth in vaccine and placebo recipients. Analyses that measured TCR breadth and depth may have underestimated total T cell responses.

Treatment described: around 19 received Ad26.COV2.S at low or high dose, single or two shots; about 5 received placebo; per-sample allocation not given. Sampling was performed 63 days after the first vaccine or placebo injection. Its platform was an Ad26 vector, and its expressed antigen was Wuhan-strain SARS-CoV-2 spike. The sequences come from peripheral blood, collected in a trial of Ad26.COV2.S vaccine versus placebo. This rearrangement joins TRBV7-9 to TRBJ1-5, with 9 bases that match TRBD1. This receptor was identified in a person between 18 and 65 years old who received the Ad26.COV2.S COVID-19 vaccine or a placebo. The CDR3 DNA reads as TGTGCCAGCAGCCAGTCGGGACAGGGAGGACAGCCCCAGCATTTT. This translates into CASSQSGQGGQPQHF.